These T cell receptor beta chains were read from a single sample in a study of T cells after posttransplantation cyclophosphamide. Here immunoSEQ multiplex PCR was the method, and the copy in TCRdb shows in-frame clones only, minus some. Found here are tens of thousands of clones, less than 98% of them singletons; the top ten hold over 0.1%. The sequencing input was naive CD4+ T cells sorted from PBMCs. The receptors derive from a man in his fifties or sixties in good health, CMV-negative, and a related stem cell transplant donor. The CDR3 runs from the conserved cysteine through the conserved F or W. A D gene is named only where the DNA matches it firmly. Only part of the rows carry a size: once, few, many, or a class if the clone is expanded.

abundance: NA
d_gene: NA
v_gene: TRBV19
j_gene: TRBJ1-2
CDR3nt: TGTGCCAGTAGTACCAACAGGGAGAGAGGCTACACCTTC
CDR3aa: CASSTNRERGYTF

abundance: NA
d_gene: TRBD1
v_gene: TRBV10-3
j_gene: TRBJ2-7
CDR3nt: TGTGCCATCAGTCGGACAGGGGGGGGGCTCTACGAGCAGTACTTC
CDR3aa: CAISRTGGGLYEQYF

abundance: NA
d_gene: TRBD1
v_gene: TRBV2
j_gene: TRBJ1-5
CDR3nt: TGTGCCAGCCGGGGGACAGGCCATAGCAATCAGCCCCAGCATTTT
CDR3aa: CASRGTGHSNQPQHF

abundance: NA
d_gene: NA
v_gene: TRBV2
j_gene: TRBJ1-5
CDR3nt: TGTGCCAGCAGTGAAATGTTCGACACCTACCAGCCCCAGCATTTT
CDR3aa: CASSEMFDTYQPQHF

abundance: NA
d_gene: NA
v_gene: TRBV5-1
j_gene: TRBJ1-5
CDR3nt: TGCGCCAGCAGCTTGTACGGGAGCAATCAGCCCCAGCATTTT
CDR3aa: CASSLYGSNQPQHF

abundance: NA
d_gene: NA
v_gene: TRBV5-8
j_gene: TRBJ2-7
CDR3nt: TGTGCCAGCAGCTTGGCTTTGGTGGCCACCTACGAGCAGTACTTC
CDR3aa: CASSLALVATYEQYF

abundance: NA
d_gene: NA
v_gene: TRBV5-4
j_gene: TRBJ2-3
CDR3nt: TGTGCCAGCAGCTCTCCCGGGACTCTGCAGTATTTT
CDR3aa: CASSSPGTLQYF

abundance: NA
d_gene: NA
v_gene: TRBV10-1
j_gene: TRBJ1-2
CDR3nt: TGCGCCAGCATCGGGACAAGGAAAAACTATGGCTACACCTTC
CDR3aa: CASIGTRKNYGYTF

abundance: once
d_gene: TRBD1
v_gene: TRBV5-4
j_gene: TRBJ2-7
CDR3nt: TGTGCCAGCAGCCGCCCGGACAGGGCTTACGAGCAGTACTTC
CDR3aa: CASSRPDRAYEQYF

abundance: NA
d_gene: TRBD1
v_gene: TRBV11-2
j_gene: TRBJ1-1
CDR3nt: TGTGCCAGCAGCCAAAACAGGGGTCCTGAAGCTTTCTTT
CDR3aa: CASSQNRGPEAFF

abundance: NA
d_gene: TRBD1
v_gene: TRBV4-3
j_gene: TRBJ1-4
CDR3nt: TGCGCCAGCAGCCAGCCCGGGACAGGGGACGGAAAACTGTTTTTT
CDR3aa: CASSQPGTGDGKLFF

abundance: NA
d_gene: NA
v_gene: TRBV7-9
j_gene: TRBJ2-7
CDR3nt: TGTGCCAGCAGCTTAGGAATCGGTTTCGGGACTGGCGAGCAGTACTTC
CDR3aa: CASSLGIGFGTGEQYF

abundance: NA
d_gene: NA
v_gene: TRBV2
j_gene: TRBJ2-7
CDR3nt: TGTGCCAGCAGGATAGACAGCCCGCTCCAGTACTTC
CDR3aa: CASRIDSPLQYF

abundance: NA
d_gene: NA
v_gene: TRBV4-1
j_gene: TRBJ2-5
CDR3nt: TGCGCCAGCAGCCAAGTCGGGTCCCTTCCGGAGACCCAGTACTTC
CDR3aa: CASSQVGSLPETQYF

abundance: NA
d_gene: NA
v_gene: TRBV29-1
j_gene: TRBJ2-3
CDR3nt: TGCAGCGCTTCCGGGACTTCGAGGGGCACAGATACGCAGTATTTT
CDR3aa: CSASGTSRGTDTQYF

abundance: NA
d_gene: NA
v_gene: TRBV4-1
j_gene: TRBJ2-5
CDR3nt: TGCGCCAGCAGCCAACGCCGGGGCGGGGAAGAGACCCAGTACTTC
CDR3aa: CASSQRRGGEETQYF

abundance: NA
d_gene: TRBD1
v_gene: TRBV5-1
j_gene: TRBJ2-5
CDR3nt: TGCGCCAGCACCGAGACAGGGGGCTTTGGTGAGACCCAGTACTTC
CDR3aa: CASTETGGFGETQYF

abundance: NA
d_gene: NA
v_gene: TRBV6-5
j_gene: TRBJ2-7
CDR3nt: TGTGCCAGCAGTTCCCCCCGCACAGCTTACGAGCAGTACTTC
CDR3aa: CASSSPRTAYEQYF

abundance: NA
d_gene: NA
v_gene: TRBV30
j_gene: TRBJ1-1
CDR3nt: TGTGCCTGGAGTGTACTCGGGTACACTGAAGCTTTCTTT
CDR3aa: CAWSVLGYTEAFF

abundance: NA
d_gene: TRBD2
v_gene: TRBV4-2
j_gene: TRBJ2-7
CDR3nt: TGTGCCAGCAGCCCTAACAAGGTAGCGGGAGTAGGCGAGCAGTACTTC
CDR3aa: CASSPNKVAGVGEQYF

abundance: NA
d_gene: TRBD2
v_gene: TRBV7-9
j_gene: TRBJ2-2
CDR3nt: TGTGCCAGCAGCCGTAGCGGGAGGACGAACACCGGGGAGCTGTTTTTT
CDR3aa: CASSRSGRTNTGELFF

abundance: NA
d_gene: TRBD1
v_gene: TRBV19
j_gene: TRBJ2-7
CDR3nt: TGTGCCAGTAGTACCTTCGGGACAGAGGAGCAGTACTTC
CDR3aa: CASSTFGTEEQYF

abundance: NA
d_gene: NA
v_gene: TRBV30
j_gene: TRBJ1-1
CDR3nt: TGTGCCTGGAGTGTCGGTGCTGGAGCTTTCTTT
CDR3aa: CAWSVGAGAFF

abundance: NA
d_gene: NA
v_gene: TRBV7-9
j_gene: TRBJ2-3
CDR3nt: TGTGCCAGCAGCTTATTAGATGGCGGTAGCACAGATACGCAGTATTTT
CDR3aa: CASSLLDGGSTDTQYF

abundance: NA
d_gene: NA
v_gene: TRBV2
j_gene: TRBJ1-6
CDR3nt: TGTGCCAGCACTGGTACAGGATCAAATTCCCCCCTCCACTTT
CDR3aa: CASTGTGSNSPLHF

abundance: NA
d_gene: NA
v_gene: TRBV10-3
j_gene: TRBJ1-2
CDR3nt: TGTGCCATCAGTAGCCCACAGGGTCCCAACTATGGCTACACCTTC
CDR3aa: CAISSPQGPNYGYTF

abundance: few
d_gene: NA
v_gene: TRBV5-8
j_gene: TRBJ1-4
CDR3nt: TGTGCCAGCAGCTTGCCCTGGATAGAGGATGAAAAACTGTTTTTT
CDR3aa: CASSLPWIEDEKLFF

abundance: NA
d_gene: NA
v_gene: TRBV6-5
j_gene: TRBJ2-7
CDR3nt: TGTGCCAGCAGTTACCGCGGCAGAACTTACTCCTACGAGCAGTACTTC
CDR3aa: CASSYRGRTYSYEQYF

abundance: NA
d_gene: TRBD2
v_gene: TRBV25-1
j_gene: TRBJ2-4
CDR3nt: TGTGCCAGCAGTGCCCCAAGCGGGAGTCGCGGCGAAAACATTCAGTACTTC
CDR3aa: CASSAPSGSRGENIQYF